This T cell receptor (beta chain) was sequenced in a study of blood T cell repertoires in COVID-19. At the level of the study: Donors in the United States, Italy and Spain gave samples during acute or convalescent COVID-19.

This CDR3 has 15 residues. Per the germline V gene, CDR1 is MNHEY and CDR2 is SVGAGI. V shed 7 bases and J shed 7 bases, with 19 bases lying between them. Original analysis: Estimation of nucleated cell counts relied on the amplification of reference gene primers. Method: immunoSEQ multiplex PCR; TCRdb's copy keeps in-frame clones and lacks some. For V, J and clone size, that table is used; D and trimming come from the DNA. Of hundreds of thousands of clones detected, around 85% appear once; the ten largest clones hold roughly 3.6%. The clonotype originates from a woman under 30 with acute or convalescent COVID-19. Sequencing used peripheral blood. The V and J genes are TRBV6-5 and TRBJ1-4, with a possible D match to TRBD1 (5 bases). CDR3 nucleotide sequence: TGTGCCAGCAATTTGGGGCATAGCTTGGGTGAAAAACTGTTTTTT. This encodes CASNLGHSLGEKLFF.